One sample yielded the 3 T cell receptor beta chains listed below, sequenced in a study of OX40 agonist ivuxolimab in advanced cancers. TCRdb's copy holds only in-frame clones and misses some; the assay was immunoSEQ multiplex PCR. This sample has approximately 65,000 clones, with around 90% found just once. Sequences were derived from CD4+ or CD8+ T cells sorted from blood, sampled in a trial of the OX40 agonist ivuxolimab. The receptor set was obtained from an adult with an advanced solid tumor such as melanoma, head and neck, liver or kidney cancer.

The rearrangement uses TRBV21-1 and TRBJ2-2; the D call of TRBD2 is as the table states it, not checked on the DNA. TRBV21-1 is tagged as a pseudogene. This CDR3 has 19 amino acids. CDR3 DNA sequence: TGTGCCAGCAGCAATCACCTAGCGGGAGGAACTCCGAACACCGGGGAGCTGTTTTTT. Protein product: CASSNHLAGGTPNTGELFF.

This clone has only a few counts. The chain links TRBV5-1 to TRBJ1-1, with 9 bases lining up with TRBD1. This CDR3 comprises 15 residues. Germline lookup yields CDR1 SGHRS and CDR2 YFSETQ. The V gene end was trimmed by 4 bases and the J gene end by 3 bases; junction bases not matched to a gene: 7. DNA for the CDR3: TGCGCCAGCAGCCGTAGTACAGGGGGCGACACTGAAGCTTTCTTT. Protein sequence: CASSRSTGGDTEAFF.

This rearrangement joins TRBV9 to TRBJ2-7; weak D call: TRBD1 (6 bases). V shed 1 base and J shed 5 bases, with 10 bases lying between them. The CDR3 has 13 amino acids. In germline, CDR1 is SGDLS, CDR2 YYNGEE. CDR3 nucleotide sequence: TGTGCCAGCAGCGTACAGGGGTCCGACGAGCAGTACTTC. Its protein product is CASSVQGSDEQYF.